Shown below are 23 T cell receptor beta chains from a single sample sequenced in a study of tumor-infiltrating lymphocytes in oesophageal squamous cell carcinoma (dated by TCRdb to about 2016). Library construction relied on PCR. The sample was run on an Illumina HiSeq 2000. TCRdb reprocessing: public reads trimmed at Q25 with fastp, clones called with MiXCR, in-frame beta chains kept. One record per CDR3 amino acid sequence lists the most common genes and DNA. The sample contains about 8,700 distinct CDR3 sequences, less than 75% of them found a single time. The ten largest account for about a third of the sample. Input material: esophageal tumor tissue. These receptors all stem from a female donor with esophageal squamous cell carcinoma.

The chain joins TRBV6-1 to TRBJ1-2; TRBD1 aligns across 8 bases. This CDR3 region has 14 residues. CDR1 and CDR2 (germline): MNHNS, SASEGT. The V segment lost 4 bases and the J segment 5 bases; nucleotides outside the gene matches: 6. The CDR3 loop is CASSAQGGKYGYTF. As DNA, the CDR3 is TGTGCCAGCAGTGCACAGGGGGGAAAGTATGGCTACACCTTC.

This clonotype is large by share. The genes are TRBV5-5 and TRBJ1-4, with 8 nucleotides matching TRBD1. The CDR3 runs to 14 residues. Trimming took 4 bases from V and 6 from J; bases not matched to a gene: 5. The germline CDR1 and CDR2 sequences are SGHKS and YYEKEE (reference sequence). Here the CDR3 DNA reads TGTGCCAGCAGCCTTAGGACAGGGTATGAAAAACTGTTTTTT. Its translation: CASSLRTGYEKLFF.

This chain uses TRBV5-3 with TRBJ2-3; 14 nucleotides agree with TRBD2. TRBV5-3 is an ORF, and what it does is uncertain. There are 16 residues in the CDR3. J gave up 3 bases and V 8 bases, and 8 bases lay outside the gene matches. CDR3 protein: CASSRTSGGRTDTQYF. The DNA of the CDR3 is TGTGCCAGCAGCCGGACTAGCGGGGGGAGGACAGATACGCAGTATTTT.

This chain joins TRBV7-2 and TRBJ2-3; no firm D call. V was shortened by 4 bases and J by 2 bases, with 4 bases between the two germline ends. Looked up from germline, CDR1 is SGHTA and CDR2 is FQGNSA. The CDR3 is made up of 12 amino acids. The CDR3 DNA is TGTGCCAGCAGCTCATTCACAGATACGCAGTATTTT. This translates into CASSSFTDTQYF.

The rearrangement uses TRBV6-1 and TRBJ2-5; 10 positions agree with TRBD2. Germline assignment: CDR1 MNHNS and CDR2 SASEGT. The CDR3 has 16 amino acids. V lost 5 bases, J lost 11 bases, and 17 bases stayed unmatched. This CDR3 is CASSPILAGSYNEQYF. The CDR3 nucleotides are TGTGCCAGCAGTCCAATACTAGCGGGATCCTACAATGAGCAGTACTTC.

This clonotype was seen once. The CDR3 reads CASSPDGQGSTNEKLFF. CDR3 coding DNA: TGTGCCAGCAGCCCGGACGGACAGGGCTCAACTAATGAAAAACTGTTTTTT. This chain joins TRBV7-2 and TRBJ1-4; TRBD1 matches 8 bases. V shed 5 bases, J shed 0 bases, and the junction held 8 bases outside the gene matches. The germline V gene encodes CDR1 SGHTA and CDR2 FQGNSA. CDR3 length: 17 amino acids.

The chain combines TRBV7-9 with TRBJ2-4; possibly TRBD2 for D (5 bases). CDR3 length: 14 residues. V lost 1 base and J lost 3, with 7 bases in between. Germline CDR1 and CDR2: SEHNR and FQNEAQ (reference sequence). In DNA, the CDR3 is TGTGCCAGCAGCTTAGACGCGGGCAAAAACATTCAGTACTTC. As protein: CASSLDAGKNIQYF.

The chain uses TRBV6-6 and TRBJ1-2, with D hard to call. Per germline, CDR1 MNHNY and CDR2 SVGAGI (reference sequence). The V end was cut by 0 bases, the J end by 6 bases, with 20 bases between. This CDR3 has 17 residues. CDR3 DNA sequence: TGTGCCAGCAGTTACTCGATGGTTTTGGACCCCGGGGATGGCTACACCTTC. Translation gives CASSYSMVLDPGDGYTF.

Points on this clonotype: A read error is likely, as this CDR3 ends without the conserved phenylalanine or tryptophan. The V gene is TRBV12-3 or TRBV12-4, the J gene TRBJ2-7; D remains ambiguous. The J call may be wrong; the DNA end is better matched by TRBJ2-1. CDR3 length: 14 residues. CDR3: CASSTSGYYNEQFL. The CDR3 nucleotides are TGTGCCAGCAGTACGTCCGGGTACTACAATGAGCAGTTCTTG.

The gene calls are TRBV6-1 and TRBJ2-3; D is uncertain. Per germline, CDR1 MNHNS and CDR2 SASEGT. The germline V and J ends were trimmed by 2 bases and 8 bases, with 8 bases remaining between them. The CDR3 is made up of 12 amino acids. Here the CDR3 reads CASSEWGTTQYF. The CDR3 coding sequence is TGTGCCAGCAGTGAATGGGGTACTACGCAGTATTTT.

This clonotype was seen a few times. The chain couples TRBV6-7 to TRBJ2-7; D is undetermined. The last part of the DNA fits TRBJ2-1 better; the J call may be wrong. TRBV6-7 is assigned to the ORF class and has an uncertain function. The CDR3 has 16 residues. The CDR3 DNA reads as TGTGCCAGCACCACAATCGAATACGGGTTCTACAATGAGCAGTTCTTC. It translates to CASTTIEYGFYNEQFF.

The chain recombines TRBV28 with TRBJ1-4; the match to TRBD1 covers 9 bases. CDR1 and CDR2 from the germline V gene are MDHEN and SYDVKM. V gave up 3 bases and J gave up 8 bases; unmatched junction bases: 10. This CDR3 is 16 amino acids long. The CDR3, as DNA: TGTGCCAGCAGTTTCCGGGTGGGACAGGGAGGAGAAAAACTGTTTTTT. Protein: CASSFRVGQGGEKLFF.

About this clonotype itself: One end of the junction is discordant with germline, which a read error may explain. The J gene is TRBJ2-4, the V gene TRBV7-6; tentative D call: TRBD2 (5 bases). The better agreement between TRBJ2-7 and the DNA end casts doubt on the J call. The CDR3 loop spans 14 amino acids. In germline, CDR1 is SGHVS, CDR2 FNYEAQ. The CDR3 region is CASSPILDGYEQYF. The CDR3 DNA is TGTGCTAGCAGCCCTATACTAGACGGCTACGAGCAGTACTTC.

The chain has TRBV7-9 and TRBJ2-7; D is perhaps TRBD1 (6 bases). With the DNA end fitting TRBJ1-2 better, the J assignment may be wrong. Germline V gene data show CDR1 as SEHNR and CDR2 as FQNEAQ (reference sequence). This CDR3 spans 14 amino acids. As DNA, the CDR3 is TGTGCCAGCAGCGACGGACAGCCGCCCTATGGCTACACCTTC. Its protein product is CASSDGQPPYGYTF.

This chain links TRBV5-6 with TRBJ2-7; 7 bases fit TRBD1. CDR3 size: 14 residues. The ends lost 5 bases at V and 3 bases at J; junction bases unmatched: 8. Germline CDR1 is SGHDT and CDR2 is YYEEEE. CDR3 coding DNA: TGTGCCAGCAGTCGAAGAACAGGGGTCTACGAGCAGTACTTC. Translated, it gives CASSRRTGVYEQYF. Full variable domain (missing parts from reference TRBV5-6 and TRBJ2-7): DAGVTQSPTHLIKTRGQQVTLRCSPKSGHDTVSWYQQALGQGPQFIFQYYEEEERQRGNFPDRFSGHQFPNYSSELNVNALLLGDSALYLCASSRRTGVYEQYFGPGTRLTVT.

With respect to this clonotype: A single base separates this from a much larger clone, so it may be a read error. The chain combines TRBV7-2 with TRBJ2-3; D ambiguous. The better agreement between TRBJ2-1 and the DNA end casts doubt on the J call. This CDR3 comprises 13 residues. CDR1 is SGHTA and CDR2 is FQGNSA in the germline V gene. Here the CDR3 reads CASSLASSYEQFF. The CDR3 nucleotides are TGTGCCAGCAGCCTGGCAAGCTCCTACGAGCAGTTCTTC.

The CDR3 DNA follows: TGTGCCAGCAGTTACAGGGGCGGCAGGGGGCTAGGATTCTACGAGCAGTACTTC. Residues: CASSYRGGRGLGFYEQYF. The genes are TRBV6-5 and TRBJ2-5; 8 bases line up with TRBD1. The assigned J gene may be wrong: the sequence end matches TRBJ2-7 better. Germline values: CDR1 MNHEY, CDR2 SVGAGI. This CDR3 has 18 amino acids.

This clonotype was counted between two and nine times. The V gene is TRBV4-1, the J gene TRBJ2-5; the D gene is possibly TRBD1 (5 bases). Judging by the DNA end, TRBJ2-7 fits better; the J call may be wrong. The CDR3 has 17 amino acids. CDR1 is MGHRA, CDR2 YSYEKL, per germline. CDR3 loop: CASSPRVPLSLIYEQYF. CDR3 DNA sequence: TGCGCCAGCAGCCCCAGGGTTCCACTCTCCCTTATCTACGAGCAGTACTTC.

V is TRBV6-1 and J is TRBJ2-1; 9 nucleotides line up with TRBD2. V gave up 4 bases and J gave up 4 bases; unmatched junction bases: 5. Germline V gene data show CDR1 as MNHNS and CDR2 as SASEGT. The CDR3 is 15 amino acids. The CDR3: CASSVGRGGYNEQFF. DNA of the CDR3: TGTGCCAGCAGTGTAGGGCGGGGGGGATACAATGAGCAGTTCTTC.

To note about this clonotype: A much larger clone is a single base away; this may be a read error. The DNA is left out, because the CDR3 cannot be placed on it with certainty; the CDR3 is given as TCRdb lists it. This chain joins TRBV7-6 and TRBJ2-3; the table's D call TRBD2 went unverified against the DNA. 16 amino acids form the CDR3, both terminal residues included. Germline CDR1 and CDR2: SGHVS and FNYEAQ. The CDR3 protein is CASSFGAGTNTGELYF.

The chain has TRBV5-1 and TRBJ2-5; D unclear. This CDR3 has 13 amino acids. The V and J ends lost 0 bases and 5 bases respectively, with 8 bases between them. Germline lookup yields CDR1 SGHRS and CDR2 YFSETQ. The CDR3 region is CASSLEDSETQYF. CDR3 DNA sequence: TGCGCCAGCAGCTTGGAGGATTCGGAGACCCAGTACTTC.

The chain is built from TRBV6-5 and TRBJ2-6; 11 nucleotides line up with TRBD1. Germline V gene data show CDR1 as MNHEY and CDR2 as SVGAGI. Germline trimming cut 6 bases from V and 0 bases from J; bases unmatched to any gene: 4. The length of the CDR3 is 17 residues. CDR3 amino acids: CASRWTGGLSGANVLTF. For the CDR3, the DNA is TGTGCCAGCAGGTGGACAGGGGGCCTCTCTGGGGCCAACGTCCTGACTTTC.

Judged by abundance, this clonotype is medium-sized (0.01 to 0.1%). This chain links TRBV10-1 with TRBJ2-1; TRBD2 agrees at 7 bases. Germline assignment: CDR1 WNHNN and CDR2 SYGVQD (reference sequence). This CDR3 is built from 14 residues. V lost 2 bases, J lost 12 bases, and 10 bases stayed unmatched. The CDR3 is CASSETMASGWQFF. The CDR3 DNA reads as TGCGCCAGCAGTGAGACGATGGCTAGCGGATGGCAGTTCTTC.